This TCR beta chain came from a study of blood T cell repertoires in COVID-19. Germline values: CDR1 SQVTM, CDR2 ANQGSEA. Trimming took 6 bases from V and 0 from J, leaving 8 bases between them. This CDR3 contains 12 residues. In regard to this clone: Other DNA sequences of this sample code for an identical CDR3.

Libraries were prepared by immunoSEQ multiplex PCR; TCRdb keeps only in-frame clonotypes and omits some of them. The data show roughly 520,000 clones, around 89% seen once. J is TRBJ1-1 and V is TRBV29-1, with D uncertain. The material sequenced was PBMCs or T cells enriched from blood (not recorded which). This receptor was taken from a woman in her thirties or forties who had recovered from COVID-19. The CDR3 sequence is CSVEGMNTEAFF. In nucleotides, the CDR3 is TGCAGCGTCGAGGGCATGAACACTGAAGCTTTCTTT.